This record looks at one T cell receptor (beta chain) sequence and its context. Its antigen target is currently unknown. The record has no base qualities; no much larger clone is one base away. The sample comes from a study of radiotherapy plus CTLA-4 blockade in lung cancer (dated by TCRdb to the late 2010s). At the level of the whole study: Among enrolled patients, roughly 18% had an objective response and 31% reached disease control.

What the authors observed across the whole study: TCR clones derived from tumors expanded in peripheral blood after treatment with radiotherapy and ipilimumab. The strongest predictors of response, as reported, were early dynamic changes in blood T cell clones along with a rise in serum interferon-beta after radiation.

Focal radiation therapy combined with CTLA-4 blockade (ipilimumab) was tested in patients with chemo-refractory metastatic non-small-cell lung cancer. Looking up the germline V gene (reference sequence) yields CDR1 MNHEY and CDR2 SMNVEV. From its cysteine to its phenylalanine, the CDR3 spans 14 amino acids. Just the 42-base CDR3 DNA is kept, in frame starting at base 1. The germline V end is reduced by 6 bases and the J end by 6 bases; junction bases left unmatched: 8. Libraries were constructed by the immunoSEQ multiplex PCR assay. TCRdb took over this immuneACCESS table, retaining in-frame rearrangements with V and J assigned. Such tables are incomplete; in checked studies, under half of the missing clones stem from an unresolved V gene, and the remainder is unexplained. For this sample the table gives some 110,000 clones, of which about four fifths were detected only once. The top ten clonotypes cover approximately 5% of the sample.

The material sequenced was peripheral blood, taken from a patient treated with radiotherapy plus ipilimumab. The source is a human donor with non-small cell lung cancer who had a partial response to radiotherapy plus ipilimumab. This receptor chain uses TRBV27 and TRBJ1-1; TRBD1 aligns with 9 central bases. The DNA sequence reads TGTGCCAGCAGACCGCGGGACAGGGCACCTGAAGCTTTCTTT. Its translation is CASRPRDRAPEAFF.